Following are 10 T cell receptor beta chains from one sample sequenced in a study of cytomegalovirus exposure and HLA in healthy donors. The PCR employed 60 Vbeta primers together with 13 Jbeta primers. Profiling relied on immunoSEQ multiplex PCR, and the TCRdb table lists in-frame clones only, not all of them. The sample has roughly 98,000 clones, under 85% seen once. Material for sequencing was PBMCs. These receptors originate from a man between 18 and 35 years old in good health and CMV-seropositive.

V gene TRBV5-1 combines with J gene TRBJ2-7; unclear D gene. CDR1 is SGHRS and CDR2 is YFSETQ in the germline V gene. This CDR3 is built from 13 residues. Trimming removed 4 bases at V and 0 bases at J, with 8 bases between. CDR3 sequence: CASSETPSYEQYF. CDR3 DNA sequence: TGCGCCAGCAGCGAAACACCCTCCTACGAGCAGTACTTC.

This clone is a singleton in its sample. V usage is TRBV30 and J usage is TRBJ1-2, with TRBD1 as a possible D gene (5 bases). CDR3 length equals 12 residues. Trimming removed 6 bases from V and 6 bases from J, with 14 bases in between. Germline V lookup: CDR1 GTSNPN, CDR2 SVGIG (reference sequence). CDR3: CACSGGVDGYTF. CDR3 bases: TGTGCCTGTTCCGGAGGGGTCGATGGCTACACCTTC.

This rearrangement joins TRBV7-9 to TRBJ2-1; 8 positions agree with TRBD1. This CDR3 has 15 residues. V trimming: 4 bases; J trimming: 2 bases; junction bases outside the gene matches: 4. Germline V gene lookup returns CDR1 SEHNR and CDR2 FQNEAQ (reference sequence). This CDR3 is CASSSQGETYNEQFF. CDR3 bases: TGTGCCAGCAGCTCACAGGGGGAGACCTACAATGAGCAGTTCTTC.

There are a few counts of this clone. The genes are TRBV5-8 and TRBJ1-4; no definite D call. Germline CDR1 SGHTS, CDR2 YDEGEE. The CDR3 sequence is 14 residues long. Trimming took 0 bases from V and 7 from J, leaving 10 bases between them. DNA of the CDR3: TGTGCCAGCAGCTTGGGAGGTATACCTGAAAAACTGTTTTTT. Translation gives CASSLGGIPEKLFF.

The J gene is TRBJ2-7, the V gene TRBV30, with a weak D call TRBD1 (5 bases). V lost 7 bases to trimming and J lost 2 bases, with 12 bases between them. The germline gives CDR1 GTSNPN, CDR2 SVGIG (reference sequence). The CDR3 loop spans 12 amino acids. The CDR3 protein is CAYRTPAYEQYF. In DNA form, the CDR3 reads TGTGCCTACCGGACACCCGCCTACGAGCAGTACTTC.

This clone came up a few times. The chain couples TRBV30 to TRBJ1-2, with a tentative D call TRBD1 (5 bases). This CDR3 is 14 amino acids long. V shed 5 bases and J shed 0 bases, with 13 bases lying between them. Germline CDR1 is GTSNPN and CDR2 is SVGIG (reference sequence). The CDR3 reads CAWGADSSNYGYTF. The CDR3, as DNA: TGTGCCTGGGGCGCTGACAGTTCTAACTATGGCTACACCTTC.

J is TRBJ1-1 and V is TRBV7-3, with D possibly TRBD1 on 5 matching bases. The V gene lost 1 base and the J gene lost 1 base, with 19 bases spanning the gap. The length of the CDR3 is 18 residues. The germline V gene has CDR1 SGHTA and CDR2 FQGTGA. The CDR3 loop reads CASSLRSGTVVRNTEAFF. In DNA, the CDR3 is TGTGCCAGCAGCTTAAGATCCGGGACTGTGGTGAGGAACACTGAAGCTTTCTTT.

The rearrangement uses TRBV9 and TRBJ2-3, with TRBD2 as a possible D gene (6 bases). The V gene lost 0 bases and the J gene lost 3 bases, with 14 bases spanning the gap. The V gene's germline CDR1 is SGDLS and CDR2 YYNGEE. This CDR3 is built from 16 residues. The CDR3 sequence is CASSVDAWAGTDTQYF. The CDR3 coding sequence is TGTGCCAGCAGCGTAGATGCTTGGGCGGGGACAGATACGCAGTATTTT.

CDR3 region: CASSLVGRSSEQYF. The CDR3 DNA reads as TGTGCCAGCAGCTTGGTGGGTAGGAGTAGCGAGCAGTACTTC. The genes are TRBV5-4 and TRBJ2-7; D gene unclear. CDR1 and CDR2 (germline): SGHNT, YYREEE (reference sequence). The V end lost 0 bases, the J end lost 6 bases, and 13 bases lay between the germline ends. CDR3 size: 14 residues.

The V and J genes are TRBV18 and TRBJ1-6; D ambiguous. The ends were cut back, 2 bases at V and 0 bases at J, with 11 bases in the middle. The germline V gene has CDR1 KGHSH and CDR2 LQKENI. The CDR3 runs to 17 residues. The chain's CDR3 is CASSPNLASSYNSPLHF. CDR3 DNA sequence: TGTGCCAGCTCACCAAATTTAGCGAGCTCCTATAATTCACCCCTCCACTTT.